The 27 T cell receptor beta chains below were found in one sample sequenced in a study of blood T cell repertoires in COVID-19. Here immunoSEQ multiplex PCR was the method, and the copy in TCRdb shows in-frame clones only, minus some. The table lists roughly 230,000 clones, roughly 85% of them singletons. Sequenced sample: peripheral blood. These receptors were obtained from a man aged 40-55 years with acute or convalescent COVID-19.

On this clone: A read error may account for a junction end that differs from germline. CDR3 amino acids: CASSLWETREVF. In nucleotides, the CDR3 is TGTGCCAGCAGCTTGTGGGAAACCCGGGAGGTTTTT. The chain combines TRBV5-4 with TRBJ2-3; TRBD2 aligns across 7 bases. Germline assignment: CDR1 SGHNT and CDR2 YYREEE (reference sequence). CDR3 length: 12 amino acids.

The chain carries TRBV14 and TRBJ2-7, with D perhaps matching TRBD1 (6 bases). The CDR3 spans 16 residues. The germline V gene has CDR1 SGHDN and CDR2 FVKESK. Trimming took off 1 base at V and 0 bases at J, with 13 bases between the two ends. As DNA, the CDR3 is TGTGCCAGCAGCCAAGGTGGGACATCTTTCTCCTACGAGCAGTACTTC. Encoded protein: CASSQGGTSFSYEQYF.

This clone was seen a handful of times. In DNA form, the CDR3 reads TGTGCCACCAGCAGAGATACGCAAGGAGACACAGATACGCAGTATTTT. It encodes CATSRDTQGDTDTQYF. This chain uses TRBV15 with TRBJ2-3; no clear D. CDR1 and CDR2 from the germline V gene are LNHNV and YYDKDF (reference sequence). The CDR3 extends over 16 amino acids. Trimming removed 0 bases from V and 2 bases from J, with 12 bases in between.

The CDR3 here is CASSPRGDNEQFF. CDR3 in DNA: TGCGCCAGCAGCCCCCGAGGAGACAATGAGCAGTTCTTC. The chain recombines TRBV5-1 with TRBJ2-1, with no clear D. CDR3 length: 13 amino acids. V was trimmed by 4 bases and J by 5 bases, leaving 10 bases between them. Germline V gene data show CDR1 as SGHRS and CDR2 as YFSETQ.

The chain combines TRBV7-8 with TRBJ1-1; no clear D gene. Germline V gives CDR1 SGHVS, CDR2 FQNEAQ. The CDR3 is made up of 13 amino acids. Trimming cost V 1 base and J 2 bases, with 5 bases left between them. The DNA of the CDR3 is TGTGCCAGCAGCTTAGTGGCTAACACTGAAGCTTTCTTT. Translating it yields CASSLVANTEAFF. Looking up the rest from reference TRBV7-8 and TRBJ1-1 gives the full variable domain: GAGVSQSPRYKVAKRGQDVALRCDPISGHVSLFWYQQALGQGPEFLTYFQNEAQLDKSGLPSDRFFAERPEGSVSTLKIQRTQQEDSAVYLCASSLVANTEAFFGQGTRLTVV.

The chain is built from TRBV5-4 and TRBJ2-2, with TRBD1 identical over 9 bases. The germline V gene encodes CDR1 SGHNT and CDR2 YYREEE (reference sequence). This CDR3 spans 14 amino acids. Trimming at V came to 10 bases and at J to 2 bases, leaving 6 bases not matched to a gene. The CDR3 sequence is CAAGTGSNTGELFF. DNA for the CDR3: TGTGCCGCCGGGACAGGGAGTAACACCGGGGAGCTGTTTTTT.

This clone was observed once. The V call is TRBV6-2 or TRBV6-3, the J call TRBJ2-1; D is uncertain. Germline CDR1 and CDR2: MNHEY and SVGEGT. V lost 5 bases and J lost 7, with 15 bases in between. The CDR3 has 14 amino acids. CDR3 in DNA: TGTGCCAGCAGTCCCGACCGGATGAGGAATGAGCAGTTCTTC. Amino acids: CASSPDRMRNEQFF.

V is TRBV2 and J is TRBJ1-1; D possibly corresponds to TRBD1 (5 bases). The CDR3 has 15 amino acids. Trimming pared 5 bases from V and 2 bases from J, leaving 15 bases between. Germline CDR1 is SNHLY and CDR2 is FYNNEI. CDR3 sequence: CASSQSRGYNTEAFF. The DNA of the CDR3 is TGTGCCAGCAGTCAAAGCCGGGGGTATAACACTGAAGCTTTCTTT. The variable domain in full, with the rest retrieved from reference TRBV2 and TRBJ1-1, is EPEVTQTPSHQVTQMGQEVILRCVPISNHLYFYWYRQILGQKVEFLVSFYNNEISEKSEIFDDQFSVERPDGSNFTLKIRSTKLEDSAMYFCASSQSRGYNTEAFFGQGTRLTVV.

This chain connects TRBV30 to TRBJ1-2; 8 bases are shared with TRBD1. The CDR3 contains 15 residues. Germline trimming cut 5 bases from V and 5 bases from J; bases unmatched to any gene: 13. The germline V gene encodes CDR1 GTSNPN and CDR2 SVGIG (reference sequence). CDR3 residues: CAWRPQGATPYGYTF. Written as DNA, the CDR3 is TGTGCCTGGCGCCCGCAGGGGGCGACGCCGTATGGCTACACCTTC.

CDR3: CASSLEQGRGETQYF. The CDR3 DNA follows: TGTGCCAGCAGCTTGGAACAGGGCAGGGGTGAGACCCAGTACTTC. The chain uses TRBV5-4 and TRBJ2-5; possibly TRBD1 for D (6 bases). CDR1 and CDR2 from the germline V gene are SGHNT and YYREEE (reference sequence). V shed 0 bases and J shed 5 bases, with 14 bases lying between them. The CDR3 consists of 15 residues.

This clone has just one count. The J gene is TRBJ1-2, the V gene TRBV11-2; 7 bases align to TRBD1. The CDR3 is made up of 13 amino acids. Germline loops: CDR1 SGHAT, CDR2 FQNNGV. V shed 5 bases, J shed 4 bases, and the junction held 4 bases outside the gene matches. The CDR3 protein is CASSHGTAYGYTF. The CDR3 nucleotides are TGTGCCAGCAGCCACGGGACAGCCTATGGCTACACCTTC.

The gene calls are TRBV29-1 and TRBJ1-5, with TRBD1 identical over 8 bases. Germline values: CDR1 SQVTM, CDR2 ANQGSEA. V dropped 6 bases and J dropped 5; count of bases not matched to a gene: 6. This CDR3 comprises 13 residues. The CDR3 nucleotides read TGCAGCGTCAAGGACAGGGAAGATCAGCCCCAGCATTTT. Translation gives CSVKDREDQPQHF.

V usage is TRBV6-2 or TRBV6-3 and J usage is TRBJ1-2, with D possibly TRBD1 on 6 matching bases. This CDR3 spans 12 amino acids. V was clipped by 6 bases and J by 2 bases, with 7 bases between them. The germline V gene encodes CDR1 MNHEY and CDR2 SVGEGT. This CDR3 is CASSDRNYGYTF. The CDR3 DNA is TGTGCCAGCAGCGACAGGAACTATGGCTACACCTTC.

This sequence joins TRBV30 and TRBJ2-3; a weak D match, TRBD2 (6 bases). Trimming pared 8 bases from V and 2 bases from J, leaving 14 bases between. The length of the CDR3 is 13 residues. CDR1 is GTSNPN, CDR2 SVGIG, per germline (reference sequence). CDR3: CAGGLPSTDTQYF. The CDR3 coding sequence is TGTGCCGGAGGACTACCCTCCACAGATACGCAGTATTTT.

The gene calls are TRBV6-1 and TRBJ1-4; 7 bases are a match to TRBD1. The CDR3 is made up of 17 amino acids. V lost 0 bases and J lost 8; bases outside the gene matches: 12. The germline V gene encodes CDR1 MNHNS and CDR2 SASEGT. The CDR3 region is CASSEASKGGRGEKLFF. In DNA, the CDR3 is TGTGCCAGCAGTGAAGCTTCGAAAGGGGGCCGTGGGGAAAAACTGTTTTTT.

This chain links TRBV5-4 with TRBJ2-1; 10 bases align to TRBD2. With 3 bases clipped from V and 12 bases from J, the junction kept 15 bases outside the gene matches. This CDR3 has 16 residues. Germline V CDR1 and CDR2: SGHNT, YYREEE (reference sequence). This chain's CDR3 is CASSSGGSGGPLGQFF. The DNA of the CDR3 is TGTGCCAGCAGCTCCGGGGGTAGCGGGGGGCCCTTAGGGCAGTTCTTC.

The rearrangement uses TRBV4-1 and TRBJ1-2, with a tentative D call TRBD1 (6 bases). Trimming took 1 base from V and 4 from J, leaving 10 bases between them. The CDR3 totals 14 residues. Germline V lookup: CDR1 MGHRA, CDR2 YSYEKL. CDR3 in DNA: TGCGCCAGCAGCCAAGCACCGGACAGCTATGGCTACACCTTC. It codes for CASSQAPDSYGYTF.

V and J are TRBV2 and TRBJ1-1; possibly TRBD1 for D (5 bases). Trimming left V 10 bases short and J 4 bases short, with 22 bases between. This CDR3 is 15 amino acids long. Germline CDR1 and CDR2: SNHLY and FYNNEI. In DNA, the CDR3 is TGTGCCACCGTCGGGCTTCTCTCCGGGGGCACTGAAGCTTTCTTT. It yields the protein CATVGLLSGGTEAFF.

The chain is built from TRBV19 and TRBJ2-1; D is perhaps TRBD1 (6 bases). Germline CDR1 reads LNHDA; CDR2 reads SQIVND (reference sequence). The ends were cut back, 2 bases at V and 4 bases at J, with 15 bases in the middle. The CDR3 covers 16 residues. The CDR3, as DNA: TGTGCCAGTAGTATACTAGGCCGGACAGATTACAATGAGCAGTTCTTC. The encoded protein is CASSILGRTDYNEQFF.

The genes are TRBV19 and TRBJ2-3; D is possibly TRBD1 (6 bases). The germline gives CDR1 LNHDA, CDR2 SQIVND (reference sequence). This CDR3 comprises 15 residues. V was pared by 6 bases and J by 3 bases, with 16 bases between. CDR3 sequence reads: CASRRQAFGTDTQYF. The CDR3 DNA follows: TGTGCCAGTAGGAGACAGGCTTTCGGGACAGATACGCAGTATTTT.

J is TRBJ2-7 and V is TRBV5-4, with 8 bases fitting TRBD2. The V segment lost 4 bases and the J segment 1 base; nucleotides outside the gene matches: 10. CDR1 and CDR2 (germline): SGHNT, YYREEE (reference sequence). The CDR3 consists of 16 residues. This CDR3 is CASSRGGTPQSYEQYF. The CDR3 bases are TGTGCCAGCAGCCGGGGGGGGACCCCTCAATCCTACGAGCAGTACTTC.

The gene calls are TRBV2 and TRBJ1-6, with TRBD1 identical over 9 bases. V gave up 6 bases and J gave up 3 bases; unmatched junction bases: 6. This CDR3 has 16 amino acids. The germline gives CDR1 SNHLY, CDR2 FYNNEI. Here the CDR3 DNA reads TGTGCCAGCAGGGGGACAGGGAGCGTCTATAATTCACCCCTCCACTTT. Protein: CASRGTGSVYNSPLHF.

The gene calls are TRBV19 and TRBJ1-2; D unresolved. The germline V gene has CDR1 LNHDA and CDR2 SQIVND (reference sequence). V shed 3 bases and J shed 2 bases, with 13 bases lying between them. This CDR3 is built from 15 residues. CDR3 sequence reads: CASSIGGLKNYGYTF. The CDR3 bases are TGTGCCAGTAGTATTGGCGGCCTAAAGAACTATGGCTACACCTTC.

The chain is built from TRBV19 and TRBJ1-1; tentative D call: TRBD1 (5 bases). The CDR3 covers 14 residues. V was cut by 6 bases and J by 5 bases, with 16 bases left in between. Germline CDR1 LNHDA, CDR2 SQIVND (reference sequence). The DNA of the CDR3 is TGTGCCAGTAGCTTTCGGGGACTCCGGACTGAAGCTTTCTTT. Its translation: CASSFRGLRTEAFF. The variable domain in full, completed from reference TRBV19 and TRBJ1-1, reads DGGITQSPKYLFRKEGQNVTLSCEQNLNHDAMYWYRQDPGQGLRLIYYSQIVNDFQKGDIAEGYSVSREKKESFPLTVTSAQKNPTAFYLCASSFRGLRTEAFFGQGTRLTVV.

The chain links TRBV14 to TRBJ1-6, with D possibly being TRBD1 (5 bases). This CDR3 spans 14 amino acids. Germline V CDR1 and CDR2: SGHDN, FVKESK. V was pared by 8 bases and J by 0 bases, with 8 bases between. CDR3 amino acids: CASGGSSYNSPLHF. DNA for the CDR3: TGTGCCAGCGGGGGGAGCTCCTATAATTCACCCCTCCACTTT. Full variable domain (outside the CDR3, taken from reference TRBV14 and TRBJ1-6): EAGVTQFPSHSVIEKGQTVTLRCDPISGHDNLYWYRRVMGKEIKFLLHFVKESKQDESGMPNNRFLAERTGGTYSTLKVQPAELEDSGVYFCASGGSSYNSPLHFGNGTRLTVT.

The rearrangement uses TRBV2 and TRBJ1-2, with D possibly matching TRBD1 (6 bases). The V gene's germline CDR1 is SNHLY and CDR2 FYNNEI. The V end lost 6 bases, the J end lost 0 bases, and 8 bases lay between the germline ends. This CDR3 comprises 13 residues. As DNA, the CDR3 is TGTGCCAGCAGAGGACAGACTAACTATGGCTACACCTTC. The encoded protein is CASRGQTNYGYTF.

This clone showed up just once. This chain links TRBV30 with TRBJ1-1, with a possible D match to TRBD1 (6 bases). The germline V and J ends were trimmed by 3 bases and 5 bases, with 13 bases remaining between them. The V gene's germline CDR1 is GTSNPN and CDR2 SVGIG (reference sequence). CDR3 length: 13 amino acids. The CDR3 nucleotides read TGTGCCTGGAGGCAACAGGGAAATACTGAAGCTTTCTTT. This encodes CAWRQQGNTEAFF.